This T cell receptor (beta chain) was captured in a study of T-cell memory formation after mild COVID-19. Background on the study: The two donors had largely donor-specific TCR clusters.

As for this clonotype: Its cognate antigen is unknown.

V shed 3 bases and J 2 bases; nucleotides not matched to a gene: 17. CDR3 length equals 19 residues. Per the germline V gene, CDR1 is MGHRA and CDR2 is YSYEKL. Notes on the study in general: The main location of contracting CD4+ clones was CM and EM, and that of contracting CD8+ clones was EMRA. Pre-infection memory harbored some responding clones, suggesting cross-reactive memory joined.

With constant-segment primers, 5'RACE yielded cDNA libraries of TCR alpha and TCR beta that carried sample barcodes and UMIs. One entry per CDR3 protein, called by TCRdb with MiXCR from the 5' RACE reads. The top ten clones hold 9.5% to 12% of a sample with 210,000 or so distinct CDR3 sequences, more than 25% of them seen once. The clonotype originates from an adult woman who had mild COVID-19 (a few samples of this study predate the infection). Cell type and time point are not known. This chain uses TRBV4-1 with TRBJ2-3; 7 bases fit TRBD2. The sequencing sample was made of PBMCs or a T cell subset sorted from them (not recorded which). The chain's CDR3 is CASSQAFPRRRGTTDTQYF. In DNA form, the CDR3 reads TGCGCCAGCAGCCAGGCGTTCCCCCGCAGGCGGGGGACCACAGATACGCAGTATTTT.